One and the same sample provided the 11 T cell receptor beta chains below, sequenced in a study of cytomegalovirus exposure and HLA in healthy donors. 60 Vbeta and 13 Jbeta primers were used in PCR. Generated by immunoSEQ multiplex PCR, the TCRdb table keeps only in-frame clones and is missing some. Across 110,000 to 150,000 clones, the top ten clones capture about 2.2% of the sample. The sample consisted of PBMCs. The receptors shown here come from a woman aged 18-35 years in good health and CMV-seronegative.

The V call is TRBV9, the J call TRBJ2-5; 7 nucleotides align to TRBD1. With 3 bases clipped from V and 4 bases from J, the junction kept 6 bases outside the gene matches. The CDR3 runs to 14 residues. From germline, CDR1 is SGDLS and CDR2 YYNGEE. CDR3 loop: CASSGRTGGETQYF. The CDR3 nucleotides are TGTGCCAGCAGCGGAAGGACAGGAGGAGAGACCCAGTACTTC.

The chain links TRBV7-8 to TRBJ1-5; TRBD1 matches 9 bases. J lost 7 bases, V lost 3 bases, and 4 bases had no gene match. The CDR3 sequence is 14 residues long. Germline V gene sequence: CDR1 SGHVS, CDR2 FQNEAQ. The CDR3 coding sequence is TGTGCCAGCAGCTTGGACAGGGGCGGCCAGCCCCAGCATTTT. This encodes CASSLDRGGQPQHF.

The V and J genes are TRBV11-3 and TRBJ1-4; 7 nucleotides agree with TRBD1. CDR1 and CDR2 (germline): SGHNT, YENEEA. The length of the CDR3 is 14 residues. V shed 3 bases and J 5 bases; nucleotides not matched to a gene: 3. CDR3 in DNA: TGTGCCAGCAGCTTGGGCAGGGGGAATGAAAAACTGTTTTTT. It yields the protein CASSLGRGNEKLFF. Using reference TRBV11-3 and TRBJ1-4 for the parts outside the CDR3, the full variable domain is EAGVVQSPRYKIIEKKQPVAFWCNPISGHNTLYWYLQNLGQGPELLIRYENEEAVDDSQLPKDRFSAERLKGVDSTLKIQPAELGDSAVYLCASSLGRGNEKLFFGSGTQLSVL.

The genes are TRBV19 and TRBJ1-2; D call uncertain. This CDR3 contains 11 residues. V gave up 9 bases and J gave up 4 bases, with 9 bases separating them. The germline V gene encodes CDR1 LNHDA and CDR2 SQIVND (reference sequence). The CDR3 loop reads CASSPSYGYTF. The DNA of the CDR3 is TGTGCCAGCTCCCCTAGCTATGGCTACACCTTC.

The chain has TRBV4-1 and TRBJ2-3, with D possibly TRBD2 on 5 matching bases. Trimming took 1 base from V and 2 from J, leaving 19 bases between them. Looked up from germline, CDR1 is MGHRA and CDR2 is YSYEKL. The CDR3 runs to 18 residues. The CDR3 coding sequence is TGCGCCAGCAGCCAAGGGGCACCGTTACTAGGCCCCACAGATACGCAGTATTTT. This encodes CASSQGAPLLGPTDTQYF.

The rearrangement uses TRBV6-1 and TRBJ2-1; 8 bases match TRBD2. The germline V gene encodes CDR1 MNHNS and CDR2 SASEGT. The J segment lost 9 bases and the V segment lost 8 bases, leaving 12 bases of the junction unmatched. The CDR3 runs 14 residues. The CDR3 is CASLDGLARIEQFF. CDR3 nucleotides: TGTGCCAGCTTAGACGGACTAGCAAGGATTGAGCAGTTCTTC.

CDR3 region: CASSPGSSGRAEQFF. The CDR3 DNA follows: TGTGCCAGCTCACCAGGGTCTAGCGGGAGAGCCGAGCAGTTCTTC. The V and J genes are TRBV18 and TRBJ2-1; 10 nucleotides agree with TRBD2. Looked up from germline, CDR1 is KGHSH and CDR2 is LQKENI. Germline trimming cut 2 bases from V and 10 bases from J; bases unmatched to any gene: 8. The CDR3 runs 15 residues.

V gene TRBV28 combines with J gene TRBJ2-5; 9 bases agree with TRBD2. This CDR3 has 14 residues. CDR1 MDHEN and CDR2 SYDVKM come from the germline V gene. Trimming removed 5 bases from V and 3 bases from J; junction bases left unmatched: 4. CDR3 loop: CASSVPSGKETQYF. The CDR3 nucleotides are TGTGCCAGCAGTGTTCCTAGCGGGAAAGAGACCCAGTACTTC.

The rearrangement joins TRBV5-8 to TRBJ2-2; no firm D call. V lost 5 bases to trimming and J lost 7 bases, with 15 bases between them. The length of the CDR3 is 14 residues. Germline-derived CDR1 and CDR2 are SGHTS and YDEGEE. CDR3 protein: CASRRSPQLGELFF. For the CDR3, the DNA is TGTGCCAGCAGGCGGTCGCCCCAGCTCGGGGAGCTGTTTTTT.

The V gene is TRBV5-1, the J gene TRBJ2-2; weak D call: TRBD2 (6 bases). Germline CDR1 reads SGHRS; CDR2 reads YFSETQ. V lost 0 bases and J 4 bases, leaving 13 bases between the germline ends. This CDR3 has 16 residues. DNA for the CDR3: TGCGCCAGCAGCTTGGATCCAGGGCGGGGCACCGGGGAGCTGTTTTTT. The encoded protein is CASSLDPGRGTGELFF.

Here the CDR3 DNA reads TGTGCCAGCAGTTTTCGACAGGGGGTAGGCAACTATGGCTACACCTTC. Protein: CASSFRQGVGNYGYTF. This chain connects TRBV27 to TRBJ1-2, with 9 bases identical to TRBD1. The V and J ends lost 3 bases and 2 bases, in that order; junction bases with no gene match: 7. The CDR3 runs to 16 residues. In germline, CDR1 is MNHEY, CDR2 SMNVEV (reference sequence).